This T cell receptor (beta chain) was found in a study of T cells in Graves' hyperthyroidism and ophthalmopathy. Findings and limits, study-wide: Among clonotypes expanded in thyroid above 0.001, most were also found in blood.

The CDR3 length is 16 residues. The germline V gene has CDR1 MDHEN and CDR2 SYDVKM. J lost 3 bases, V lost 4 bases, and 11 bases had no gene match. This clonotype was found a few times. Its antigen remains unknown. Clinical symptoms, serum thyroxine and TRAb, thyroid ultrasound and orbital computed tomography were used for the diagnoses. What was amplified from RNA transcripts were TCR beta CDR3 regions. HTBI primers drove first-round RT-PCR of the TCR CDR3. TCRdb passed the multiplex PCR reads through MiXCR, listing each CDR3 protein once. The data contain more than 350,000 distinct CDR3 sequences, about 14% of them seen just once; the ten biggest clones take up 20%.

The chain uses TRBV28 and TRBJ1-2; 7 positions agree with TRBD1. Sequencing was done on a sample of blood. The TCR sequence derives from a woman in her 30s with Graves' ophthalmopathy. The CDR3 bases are TGTGCCAGCAGTTCCCTCACAGAGACAGGGCACTATGGCTACACCTTC. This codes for CASSSLTETGHYGYTF.